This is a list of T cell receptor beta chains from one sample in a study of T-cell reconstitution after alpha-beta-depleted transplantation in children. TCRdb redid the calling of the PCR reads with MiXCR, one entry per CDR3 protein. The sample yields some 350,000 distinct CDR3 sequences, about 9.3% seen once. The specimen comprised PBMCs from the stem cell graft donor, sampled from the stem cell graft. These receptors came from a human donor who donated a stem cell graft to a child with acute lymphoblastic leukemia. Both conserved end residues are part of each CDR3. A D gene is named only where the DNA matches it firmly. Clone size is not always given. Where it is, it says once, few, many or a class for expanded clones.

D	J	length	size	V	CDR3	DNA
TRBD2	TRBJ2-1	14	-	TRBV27	CASRGTSPYNEQFF	TGTGCCAGCAGGGGGACTAGCCCCTACAATGAGCAGTTCTTC
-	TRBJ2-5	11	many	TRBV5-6	CASSFRGTQYF	TGTGCCAGCAGCTTTCGGGGGACCCAGTACTTC
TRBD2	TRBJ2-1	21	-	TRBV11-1	CASSYYAPGTSGTTKDNEQFF	TGTGCCAGCAGCTATTATGCCCCCGGGACTAGCGGGACCACCAAAGACAATGAGCAGTTCTTC
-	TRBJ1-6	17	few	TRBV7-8	CASSSSETLRVESPLHF	TGTGCCAGCAGTTCCTCTGAGACTTTAAGGGTCGAATCACCCCTCCACTTT
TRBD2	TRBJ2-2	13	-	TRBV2	CASTSSGTGELFF	TGTGCCAGCACTTCTAGCGGGACCGGGGAGCTGTTTTTT
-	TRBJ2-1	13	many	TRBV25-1	CASSLREYNEQFF	TGTGCCAGCAGTTTGAGGGAGTACAATGAGCAGTTCTTC
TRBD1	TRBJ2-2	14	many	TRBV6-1	CASSRDRVTGELFF	TGTGCCAGCAGCCGGGACAGGGTCACCGGGGAGCTGTTTTTT
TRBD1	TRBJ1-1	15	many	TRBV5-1	CASSLTGQGSSEAFF	TGCGCCAGCAGCTTGACGGGACAGGGTTCTTCTGAAGCTTTCTTT
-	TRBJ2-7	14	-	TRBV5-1	CASSGGPRSYEQYF	TGCGCCAGCAGCGGGGGGCCGCGCAGCTACGAGCAGTACTTC
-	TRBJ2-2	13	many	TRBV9	CASARANTGELFF	TGTGCCAGCGCGCGGGCGAACACCGGGGAGCTGTTTTTT
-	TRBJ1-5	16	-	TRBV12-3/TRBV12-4	CASSLTDSSSNQPQHF	TGTGCCAGCAGTTTAACGGACTCTTCTAGCAATCAGCCCCAGCATTTT
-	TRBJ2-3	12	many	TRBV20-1	CTNLLDTDTQYF	TGCACCAACCTTCTAGACACAGATACGCAGTATTTT
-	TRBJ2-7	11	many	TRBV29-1	CSFSTVYEQYF	TGCAGCTTTTCCACAGTATACGAGCAGTACTTC
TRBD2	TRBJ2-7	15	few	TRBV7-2	CASTLSGALSYEQYF	TGTGCCAGCACCCTTAGCGGGGCCCTCTCCTACGAGCAGTACTTC
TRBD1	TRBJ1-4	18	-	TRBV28	CASSKSWSPGQWNEKLFF	TGTGCCAGCTCTAAAAGTTGGTCCCCGGGACAGTGGAATGAAAAACTGTTTTTT
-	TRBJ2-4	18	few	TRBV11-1	CASSLNWESAIAKNIQYF	TGTGCCAGCAGCTTAAACTGGGAGAGCGCCATAGCCAAAAACATTCAGTACTTC
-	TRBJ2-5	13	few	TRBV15	CATSRDSPETQYF	TGTGCCACCAGCAGAGATAGTCCGGAGACCCAGTACTTC
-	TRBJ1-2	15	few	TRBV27	CASSLSRGENYGYTF	TGTGCCAGCAGTTTATCCCGGGGAGAAAACTATGGCTACACCTTC
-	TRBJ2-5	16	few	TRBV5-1	CASSLGVTSSEETQYF	TGCGCCAGCAGCTTGGGAGTGACATCCTCGGAGGAGACCCAGTACTTC
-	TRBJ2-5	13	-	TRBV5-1	CASSFTGQETQYF	TGCGCCAGCAGCTTCACAGGGCAAGAGACCCAGTACTTC
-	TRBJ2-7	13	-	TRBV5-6	CASSPGIPYEPYF	TGTGCCAGCAGCCCCGGGATCCCCTACGAGCCGTACTTC
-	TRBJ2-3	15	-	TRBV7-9	CASSLVRDNTDTQYF	TGTGCCAGCAGCTTAGTCCGGGACAACACAGATACGCAGTATTTT
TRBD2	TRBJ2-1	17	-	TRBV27	CASGPGLAGGTYNEQFF	TGTGCCAGCGGTCCGGGACTAGCGGGAGGAACCTACAATGAGCAGTTCTTC
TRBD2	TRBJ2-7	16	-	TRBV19	CASSRRGRGETYEQYF	TGTGCCAGTAGCCGACGAGGGCGGGGGGAGACCTACGAGCAGTACTTC
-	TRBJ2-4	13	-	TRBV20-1	CSATEGAKNIQYF	TGCAGTGCTACCGAGGGGGCCAAAAACATTCAGTACTTC
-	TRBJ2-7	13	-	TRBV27	CASSSTSLYEQYF	TGTGCCAGCAGTTCAACCTCCCTCTACGAGCAGTACTTC
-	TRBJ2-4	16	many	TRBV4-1	CASSGAGFLAKNIQYF	TGCGCCAGCAGCGGGGCGGGTTTCCTAGCCAAAAACATTCAGTACTTC
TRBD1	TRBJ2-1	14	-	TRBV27	CASSSRDRVNEQFF	TGTGCCAGCAGTTCCCGGGACAGGGTTAATGAGCAGTTCTTC
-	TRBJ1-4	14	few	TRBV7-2	CASSSYLRGEKLFF	TGTGCCAGCAGCTCCTACTTACGTGGGGAAAAACTGTTTTTT
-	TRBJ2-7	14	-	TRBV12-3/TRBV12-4	CASSFKGSTYEQYF	TGTGCCAGCAGTTTTAAGGGCAGCACCTACGAGCAGTACTTC
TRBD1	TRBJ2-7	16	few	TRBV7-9	CASSSRQGPISYEQYF	TGTGCCAGCAGCTCCCGACAGGGGCCAATCTCCTACGAGCAGTACTTC
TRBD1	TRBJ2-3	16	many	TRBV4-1	CASSLRQGGSTDTQYF	TGCGCCAGCAGCCTCAGACAGGGGGGGTCCACAGATACGCAGTATTTT
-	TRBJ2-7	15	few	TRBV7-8	CASSRKRTGLGEQYF	TGTGCCAGCAGTCGAAAGCGGACGGGTTTAGGCGAGCAGTACTTC
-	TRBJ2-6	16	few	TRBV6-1	CASSQRTAFGANVLTF	TGTGCCAGCAGTCAAAGGACAGCCTTTGGGGCCAACGTCCTGACTTTC
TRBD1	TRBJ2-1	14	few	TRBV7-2	CASSLAYRGNEQFF	TGTGCCAGCAGCTTAGCGTACAGGGGAAATGAGCAGTTCTTC
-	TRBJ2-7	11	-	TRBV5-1	CASSLDTEQYF	TGCGCCAGCAGCTTGGACACCGAGCAGTACTTC
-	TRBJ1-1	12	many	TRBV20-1	CSASGGNTEAFF	TGCAGTGCTTCTGGCGGAAACACTGAAGCTTTCTTT
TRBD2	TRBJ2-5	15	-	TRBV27	CASSPGLAGAETQYF	TGTGCCAGCAGTCCGGGACTAGCGGGTGCTGAGACCCAGTACTTC
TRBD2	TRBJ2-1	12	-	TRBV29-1	CSVEGPAGEQFF	TGCAGCGTTGAGGGACCAGCGGGAGAGCAGTTCTTC
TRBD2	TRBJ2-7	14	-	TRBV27	CASSPSGTTYEQYF	TGTGCCAGCAGCCCTAGCGGTACTACCTACGAGCAGTACTTC
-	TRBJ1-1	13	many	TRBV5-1	CASSLASATEAFF	TGCGCCAGCAGCTTGGCGTCAGCCACTGAAGCTTTCTTT
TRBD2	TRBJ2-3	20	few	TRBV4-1	CASSQDGRGVAGGPSDTQYF	TGCGCCAGCAGCCAAGATGGGAGGGGGGTGGCGGGAGGGCCATCAGATACGCAGTATTTT
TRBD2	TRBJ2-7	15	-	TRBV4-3	CASSQTTSVPAEQYF	TGCGCCAGCAGCCAGACGACTAGCGTCCCAGCCGAGCAGTACTTC
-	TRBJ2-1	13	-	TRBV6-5	CASFRESYNEQFF	TGTGCCAGCTTTAGGGAGTCCTACAATGAGCAGTTCTTC
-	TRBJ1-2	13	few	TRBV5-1	CASSNGRTYGYTF	TGCGCCAGCAGCAATGGACGGACATATGGCTACACCTTC
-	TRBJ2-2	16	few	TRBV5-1	CASRLLSQANTGELFF	TGCGCCAGCAGACTCCTCAGTCAGGCGAACACCGGGGAGCTGTTTTTT
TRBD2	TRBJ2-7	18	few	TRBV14	CASSPLGLAGGPFDEQYF	TGTGCCAGCAGCCCCCTCGGACTAGCGGGAGGTCCGTTTGACGAGCAGTACTTC
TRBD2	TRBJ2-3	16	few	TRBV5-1	CASSPLGLASTDTQYF	TGCGCCAGCAGCCCCCTGGGACTAGCGAGCACAGATACGCAGTATTTT
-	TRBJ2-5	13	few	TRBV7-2	CASKGRVEETQYF	TGTGCCAGCAAGGGTAGGGTGGAAGAGACCCAGTACTTC
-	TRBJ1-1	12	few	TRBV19	CASSIGRTEAFF	TGTGCCAGTAGTATAGGACGCACTGAAGCTTTCTTT
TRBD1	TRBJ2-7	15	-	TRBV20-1	CSARRLRQGIDEQYF	TGCAGTGCTAGAAGGCTCCGACAGGGGATCGACGAGCAGTACTTC
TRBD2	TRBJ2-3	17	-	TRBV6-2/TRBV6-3	CASSYSSPSGTRDTQYF	TGTGCCAGCAGTTACTCGTCGCCTAGCGGGACGAGGGATACGCAGTATTTT
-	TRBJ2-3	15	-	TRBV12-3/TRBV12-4	CASRVTGAYTDTQYF	TGTGCCAGCAGAGTGACAGGTGCCTACACAGATACGCAGTATTTT
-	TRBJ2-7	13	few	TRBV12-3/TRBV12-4	CASSKTESYEQYF	TGTGCCAGCAGCAAGACAGAATCCTACGAGCAGTACTTC
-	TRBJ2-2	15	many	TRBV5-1	CASSLGPPGTGELFF	TGCGCCAGCAGCTTGGGACCGCCGGGCACCGGGGAGCTGTTTTTT
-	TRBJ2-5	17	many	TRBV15	CATSREIFRGAQETQYF	TGTGCCACCAGCAGAGAAATTTTTAGAGGGGCCCAAGAGACCCAGTACTTC
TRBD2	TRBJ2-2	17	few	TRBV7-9	CASTPPAGGLGTGELFF	TGTGCCAGCACCCCTCCCGCGGGAGGGCTAGGAACCGGGGAGCTGTTTTTT